This T cell receptor beta chain was captured by sequencing in a study of CD4 T cells in relation to SARS-CoV-2 and coronaviruses. Study details: PBMCs were cultured with antigen for roughly 10 days before TCR beta sequencing.

On this clone itself: What it binds is not known.

V lost 1 base and J lost 6; bases outside the gene matches: 11. There are 16 residues in the CDR3. Profiled with immunoSEQ multiplex PCR; TCRdb holds only in-frame clones, not every one. This table holds tens of thousands of clones, 82% found once. The TCR was taken from an adult with COVID-19. V and J are TRBV5-3 and TRBJ2-3, with 7 bases identical to TRBD2. TRBV5-3 qualifies as an ORF whose function is uncertain. The sample consisted of naive CD4+ T cells from PBMCs, cultured in vitro. Indicated subset: naive CD4+ T cells isolated by negative enrichment. The CDR3 DNA follows: TGTGCCAGAAGCTTGTTTGCGGGAGCGGTAACCGATACGCAGTATTTT. It is translated as CARSLFAGAVTDTQYF.